A single sample gave rise to the 26 T cell receptor beta chains below, sequenced in a study of cytomegalovirus exposure and HLA in healthy donors. The primer mix had 60 Vbeta and 13 Jbeta primers. The table came from immunoSEQ multiplex PCR; TCRdb's copy has only in-frame clones and leaves some out. The data contain roughly 140,000 clones, approximately 79% of them singletons. Input material: PBMCs. These receptor sequences come from a male donor in good health and CMV-seronegative.

This chain uses TRBV27 with TRBJ2-5, with D maybe TRBD2 (6 bases). The J call could be wrong; TRBJ2-7 is a better fit for the DNA end. The CDR3 runs to 14 residues. In germline, CDR1 is MNHEY, CDR2 SMNVEV (reference sequence). The DNA for the CDR3 is TGTGCCAGCAGTAATAGCGGACACATCTACGAGCAGTACTTC. Translation gives CASSNSGHIYEQYF.

CDR3: CASSVGLAGGSEQFF. Written as DNA, the CDR3 is TGTGCCAGCAGCGTAGGGCTAGCGGGAGGTTCCGAGCAGTTCTTC. V is TRBV9 and J is TRBJ2-1, with 11 positions matching TRBD2. There are 15 residues in the CDR3. V lost 0 bases and J lost 10; bases outside the gene matches: 6. The germline gives CDR1 SGDLS, CDR2 YYNGEE.

The rearrangement joins TRBV9 to TRBJ2-1; D may be TRBD2 (5 bases). The germline V gene encodes CDR1 SGDLS and CDR2 YYNGEE. Between the trimmed V and J ends, which lost 0 bases and 1 base, there was a span of 8 bases. CDR3 length equals 15 residues. CDR3 DNA sequence: TGTGCCAGCAGCGTAGAGGGAGTGTCCTACAATGAGCAGTTCTTC. It is translated as CASSVEGVSYNEQFF.

This clone was recorded only once. This chain links TRBV27 with TRBJ2-7, with 7 positions matching TRBD1. Germline V gene sequence: CDR1 MNHEY, CDR2 SMNVEV (reference sequence). After removal of 5 bases from V and 5 bases from J, the junction contained 6 bases not matched to a gene. CDR3 length: 13 amino acids. The CDR3, as DNA: TGTGCCAGCAGTGCCGAAGGGGGCAACGAGCAGTACTTC. Translation: CASSAEGGNEQYF.

The J gene is TRBJ1-3, the V gene TRBV9; TRBD1 matches 7 bases. CDR3 length: 16 amino acids. Germline V CDR1 and CDR2: SGDLS, YYNGEE. V trimming: 3 bases; J trimming: 1 base; junction bases outside the gene matches: 7. The CDR3: CASSGPQGSSGNTIYF. CDR3 bases: TGTGCCAGCAGCGGACCACAGGGGTCGTCTGGAAACACCATATATTTT.

The CDR3 sequence is CATSRDLGGVNEAFF. The CDR3 DNA sequence: TGTGCCACCAGCAGAGATTTGGGGGGTGTCAATGAAGCTTTCTTT. The J gene is TRBJ1-1, the V gene TRBV15; possible D gene TRBD1, 5 bases. This CDR3 comprises 15 residues. Germline V gene data show CDR1 as LNHNV and CDR2 as YYDKDF (reference sequence). Between the trimmed V and J ends, which lost 0 bases and 7 bases, there was a span of 15 bases.

CDR3 coding DNA: TGTGCCAGATTCCAGGGACAGGGGGCAATCGGCACTGAAGCTTTCTTT. Amino acids: CARFQGQGAIGTEAFF. The V and J genes are TRBV6-8 and TRBJ1-1, with 12 bases identical to TRBD1. In germline, CDR1 is MNHGY, CDR2 SAAAGT. The CDR3 runs to 16 residues. J was trimmed by 4 bases and V by 9 bases; bases with no gene match: 12.

With respect to this clone: Distinct nucleotide sequences in the sample also encode this CDR3. The rearrangement uses TRBV18 and TRBJ1-5; D gene uncertain. Germline CDR1 KGHSH, CDR2 LQKENI. V dropped 3 bases and J dropped 4 bases, with 7 bases sitting between them. The CDR3 length is 13 residues. DNA of the CDR3: TGTGCCAGCTCACCGTCGGGGAATCAGCCCCAGCATTTT. This translates into CASSPSGNQPQHF. Complete variable domain (other parts from reference TRBV18 and TRBJ1-5): NAGVMQNPRHLVRRRGQEARLRCSPMKGHSHVYWYRQLPEEGLKFMVYLQKENIIDESGMPKERFSAEFPKEGPSILRIQQVVRGDSAAYFCASSPSGNQPQHFGDGTRLSIL.

The rearrangement joins TRBV4-3 to TRBJ2-5, with D hard to call. Trimming pared 4 bases from V and 5 bases from J, leaving 11 bases between. Germline lookup yields CDR1 LGHNA and CDR2 YSLEER. The CDR3 loop spans 13 amino acids. The CDR3 coding sequence is TGCGCCAGCAGCCGAGACCCTCTGGAGACCCAGTACTTC. This translates into CASSRDPLETQYF.

The chain is built from TRBV30 and TRBJ1-5; D might be TRBD1 (5 bases). The V gene lost 2 bases and the J gene lost 9 bases, with 17 bases spanning the gap. CDR3 length: 14 residues. Germline V lookup: CDR1 GTSNPN, CDR2 SVGIG (reference sequence). In DNA, the CDR3 is TGTGCCTGGAGTCTCGCGGCAGGGTTTGGGCCCCAGCATTTT. It translates to CAWSLAAGFGPQHF.

This clone was observed once. J is TRBJ2-5 and V is TRBV5-1, with TRBD1 matching over 10 bases. Per the germline V gene, CDR1 is SGHRS and CDR2 is YFSETQ. Losses at the gene ends were 2 bases for V and 3 bases for J; bases not matched to a gene: 7. The CDR3 is 16 residues long. The CDR3 DNA reads as TGCGCCAGCAGCTTTTTTTTCGGACAGGGGGAAGAGACCCAGTACTTC. Translating gives CASSFFFGQGEETQYF. Using reference TRBV5-1 and TRBJ2-5 for the parts outside the CDR3, the full variable domain is KAGVTQTPRYLIKTRGQQVTLSCSPISGHRSVSWYQQTPGQGLQFLFEYFSETQRNKGNFPGRFSGRQFSNSRSEMNVSTLELGDSALYLCASSFFFGQGEETQYFGPGTRLLVL.

The chain uses TRBV14 and TRBJ2-7; 7 positions agree with TRBD1. V shed 0 bases, J shed 2 bases, and the junction held 10 bases outside the gene matches. The length of the CDR3 is 17 residues. Germline CDR1 and CDR2: SGHDN and FVKESK. CDR3 in DNA: TGTGCCAGCAGCCAAGACTTCGGGACAGTACCTACCTACGAGCAGTACTTC. As protein: CASSQDFGTVPTYEQYF.

This CDR3 reads CASNVPGTNYEQYF. For the CDR3, the DNA is TGTGCCAGCAATGTCCCTGGGACAAACTACGAGCAGTACTTC. The genes are TRBV2 and TRBJ2-7, with D maybe TRBD1 (6 bases). The CDR3 spans 14 residues. Germline V gives CDR1 SNHLY, CDR2 FYNNEI. Trimming removed 7 bases from V and 3 bases from J, with 16 bases in between.

The chain joins TRBV6-5 to TRBJ2-1, with TRBD2 matching 8 bases. Losses at the gene ends were 0 bases for V and 6 bases for J; bases not matched to a gene: 7. The CDR3 is made up of 16 amino acids. The germline gives CDR1 MNHEY, CDR2 SVGAGI. CDR3 sequence: CASSYSMGSGSNEQFF. The CDR3 DNA reads TGTGCCAGCAGTTACTCGATGGGAAGCGGGAGCAATGAGCAGTTCTTC.

This chain links TRBV19 with TRBJ2-3; 11 bases match TRBD2. V shed 8 bases and J 7 bases; nucleotides not matched to a gene: 11. The CDR3 has 15 amino acids. The V gene's germline CDR1 is LNHDA and CDR2 SQIVND (reference sequence). The CDR3 DNA reads as TGTGCCAGTGGACGAATTAGCGGGGGGGCATATACGCAGTATTTT. It specifies CASGRISGGAYTQYF.

This clone was detected a few times. This rearrangement joins TRBV5-1 to TRBJ2-7; D is possibly TRBD2 (5 bases). The CDR3 runs to 13 residues. V was clipped by 3 bases and J by 2 bases, with 9 bases between them. Germline CDR1 SGHRS, CDR2 YFSETQ. The CDR3 sequence: CASSSGSTYEQYF. The DNA for the CDR3 is TGCGCCAGCAGCTCGGGATCGACCTACGAGCAGTACTTC.

The J gene is TRBJ1-1, the V gene TRBV7-9; 7 bases are shared with TRBD1. Looked up from germline, CDR1 is SEHNR and CDR2 is FQNEAQ (reference sequence). The CDR3 runs 15 residues. The trim removed 0 bases at V and 5 bases at J, leaving 6 bases unmatched. CDR3 sequence: CASSLAFPGGTEAFF. CDR3 DNA sequence: TGTGCCAGCAGCTTAGCGTTCCCAGGGGGGACTGAAGCTTTCTTT.

The chain links TRBV2 to TRBJ2-7, with TRBD2 as a possible D gene (5 bases). Germline lookup yields CDR1 SNHLY and CDR2 FYNNEI. The CDR3 is 14 residues long. Between the trimmed V and J ends, which lost 4 bases and 0 bases, there was a span of 10 bases. The CDR3: CASSGRTSSYEQYF. As DNA, the CDR3 is TGTGCCAGCAGTGGGAGGACCTCCTCCTACGAGCAGTACTTC.

V usage is TRBV2 and J usage is TRBJ2-3; maybe TRBD1 (5 bases). Per the germline V gene, CDR1 is SNHLY and CDR2 is FYNNEI. Trimming stripped 6 bases from V and 3 bases from J, with 16 bases between. The CDR3 length is 15 residues. CDR3 nucleotide sequence: TGTGCCAGCAGCCGCGCAGGGTTAGGAACAGATACGCAGTATTTT. It is translated as CASSRAGLGTDTQYF.

The CDR3 protein is CASSTPTSKVDEQFF. CDR3 in DNA: TGTGCCAGCAGCACACCGACTAGCAAGGTCGATGAGCAGTTCTTC. V is TRBV9 and J is TRBJ2-1; TRBD2 matches 7 bases. Germline assignment: CDR1 SGDLS and CDR2 YYNGEE. The CDR3 totals 15 residues. V shed 4 bases, J shed 8 bases, and the junction held 12 bases outside the gene matches.

This clone appeared a few times. The genes are TRBV4-2 and TRBJ2-1; 10 bases are shared with TRBD2. Losses at the gene ends were 0 bases for V and 8 bases for J; bases not matched to a gene: 7. This CDR3 is built from 16 residues. From germline, CDR1 is LGHNA and CDR2 YNFKEQ. CDR3 coding DNA: TGTGCCAGCAGCCAAGAGACCGGACTAGCGGTGGATGAGCAGTTCTTC. Amino acids: CASSQETGLAVDEQFF.

Concerning this clone itself: An end of the junction does not agree with germline; a read error may underlie this. The V gene is TRBV18, the J gene TRBJ1-1; D is possibly TRBD1 (5 bases). The CDR3 spans 15 residues. CDR1 is KGHSH and CDR2 is LQKENI in the germline V gene. The CDR3 DNA sequence: TGTGCCAGCCCACCTGCCATCAAGGGGTCCACTGAAGCTTTCTTT. Translating gives CASPPAIKGSTEAFF.

This chain links TRBV10-3 with TRBJ2-5, with D possibly TRBD2 on 5 matching bases. CDR3 length: 14 residues. Trimming shortened V by 8 bases and J by 2 bases, and 15 bases separated the two germline ends. Per germline, CDR1 ENHRY and CDR2 SYGVKD. This chain's CDR3 is CAISEAGSQETQYF. The CDR3 region has the DNA TGTGCCATCTCGGAGGCCGGGTCTCAAGAGACCCAGTACTTC.

The J gene is TRBJ1-4, the V gene TRBV5-1; D uncertain. V lost 0 bases, J lost 8 bases, and 11 bases lay in between. Looked up from germline, CDR1 is SGHRS and CDR2 is YFSETQ. The CDR3 runs to 14 residues. The CDR3 DNA reads TGCGCCAGCAGCTTGGCCGGAATCGGGGAAAAACTGTTTTTT. Protein: CASSLAGIGEKLFF.

The V and J genes are TRBV25-1 and TRBJ2-7, with TRBD2 matching 8 bases. V shed 8 bases and J 3 bases; nucleotides not matched to a gene: 9. The CDR3 has 14 amino acids. Germline values: CDR1 MGHDK, CDR2 SYGVNS. The CDR3 nucleotides read TGTGCCAGCGGCCAAAGCGGGAGCATCTACGAGCAGTACTTC. Amino acids: CASGQSGSIYEQYF.

The sample holds a few counts of this clone. J is TRBJ2-5 and V is TRBV4-3, with D tentatively TRBD2 (6 bases). The CDR3 has 14 residues. The germline V gene has CDR1 LGHNA and CDR2 YSLEER. V lost 2 bases to trimming and J lost 4 bases, with 11 bases between them. CDR3 region: CASSQNLGGETQYF. DNA for the CDR3: TGCGCCAGCAGCCAAAATCTGGGGGGAGAGACCCAGTACTTC.